This is a list of T cell receptor beta chains from one sample in a study of TIL therapy for anti-PD-1-resistant metastatic lung cancer. Only in-frame clones appear in the TCRdb table, and some are missing; sequencing was by immunoSEQ multiplex PCR. The data contain approximately 23,000 clones, about 60% of them singletons. The sequencing used tumor tissue, collected at baseline. The receptors were gathered from a woman between 30 and 80 years old with non-small cell lung cancer. Each CDR3 is given with its conserved first and last residue. Each record gives: J gene, V gene, D gene, clone size, CDR3 protein, CDR3 DNA. A D gene is named only where the DNA matches it firmly. Clone size appears in some rows only: once, few, many, or a class for an expanded clone.

j_gene: TRBJ2-2
v_gene: TRBV11-3
d_gene: .
abundance: .
CDR3aa: CASSSTYTGELFF
CDR3nt: TGTGCCAGCAGCTCCACCTACACCGGGGAGCTGTTTTTT

j_gene: TRBJ2-7
v_gene: TRBV5-1
d_gene: TRBD2
abundance: medium-sized
CDR3aa: CASSLVGGSYEQYF
CDR3nt: TGCGCCAGCAGCTTGGTGGGCGGGAGCTACGAGCAGTACTTC

j_gene: TRBJ1-1
v_gene: TRBV25-1
d_gene: .
abundance: few
CDR3aa: CASSGGQYTEAFF
CDR3nt: TGTGCCAGCAGTGGCGGACAATACACTGAAGCTTTCTTT

j_gene: TRBJ2-7
v_gene: TRBV10-3
d_gene: TRBD2
abundance: .
CDR3aa: CAISKAGGYEQYF
CDR3nt: TGTGCCATCAGTAAAGCGGGGGGGTACGAGCAGTACTTC

j_gene: TRBJ1-2
v_gene: TRBV6-1
d_gene: .
abundance: .
CDR3aa: CASSEGTGRYYGYTF
CDR3nt: TGTGCCAGCAGTGAAGGCACAGGGAGGTACTATGGCTACACCTTC

j_gene: TRBJ1-4
v_gene: TRBV30
d_gene: .
abundance: .
CDR3aa: CAWSGDTSGEKLFF
CDR3nt: TGTGCCTGGAGTGGGGACACCTCCGGTGAAAAACTGTTTTTT

j_gene: TRBJ2-3
v_gene: TRBV19
d_gene: TRBD2
abundance: .
CDR3aa: CASSIKAGVDTQYF
CDR3nt: TGTGCCAGTAGTATCAAAGCGGGAGTAGATACGCAGTATTTT

j_gene: TRBJ1-2
v_gene: TRBV5-8
d_gene: .
abundance: .
CDR3aa: CASSLEVSYGYTF
CDR3nt: TGTGCCAGCAGCTTGGAGGTTAGCTATGGCTACACCTTC

j_gene: TRBJ2-2
v_gene: TRBV2
d_gene: .
abundance: .
CDR3aa: CASSEARDTGELFF
CDR3nt: TGTGCCAGCAGTGAAGCCAGGGACACCGGGGAGCTGTTTTTT

j_gene: TRBJ2-7
v_gene: TRBV4-2
d_gene: TRBD2
abundance: .
CDR3aa: CASSQAKKGLAVYEQYF
CDR3nt: TGTGCCAGCAGCCAAGCTAAGAAGGGACTAGCGGTTTACGAGCAGTACTTC

j_gene: TRBJ2-3
v_gene: TRBV5-6
d_gene: TRBD1
abundance: .
CDR3aa: CASSPLGTGKDTQYF
CDR3nt: TGTGCCAGCAGCCCCCTAGGGACAGGGAAAGATACGCAGTATTTT

j_gene: TRBJ2-1
v_gene: TRBV5-1
d_gene: .
abundance: .
CDR3aa: CASSVVDKGINEQFF
CDR3nt: TGCGCCAGCAGCGTAGTCGATAAAGGGATCAATGAGCAGTTCTTC

j_gene: TRBJ1-1
v_gene: TRBV5-5
d_gene: .
abundance: .
CDR3aa: CASSSATSGDTEAFF
CDR3nt: TGTGCCAGCAGCTCAGCAACCTCCGGGGACACTGAAGCTTTCTTT

j_gene: TRBJ2-7
v_gene: TRBV6-5
d_gene: .
abundance: few
CDR3aa: CASRLSVGGEQYF
CDR3nt: TGTGCCAGCAGACTCTCAGTTGGGGGAGAGCAGTACTTC

j_gene: TRBJ2-7
v_gene: TRBV11-2
d_gene: .
abundance: few
CDR3aa: CASSTIYEQYF
CDR3nt: TGTGCCAGCAGCACGATTTACGAGCAGTACTTC